A selection of T cell receptor beta chains follows, all from one sample in a study of T cell responses to AZD1222 COVID-19 vaccine. Generated by immunoSEQ multiplex PCR, the TCRdb table keeps only in-frame clones and is missing some. This sample has 140,000 to 150,000 clones; 75% to 95% occur once, and the top ten carry about 7.5%. The specimen was peripheral blood, collected 28 days after the second dose of the MenACWY control vaccine. The receptors shown here come from an adult who received the MenACWY meningococcal vaccine as a control. The CDR3 runs from the conserved cysteine through the conserved F or W. The order of the fields is clone size, V gene, J gene, D gene, CDR3 protein, CDR3 DNA. A D gene is named only where the DNA matches it firmly. The size field is filled for only some rows; it gives once, few, many or a size class.

size: NA; V: TRBV6-5; J: TRBJ1-1; D: NA; CDR3: CASRPTPGVGTEAFF; DNA: TGTGCCAGCAGACCTACCCCAGGGGTGGGCACTGAAGCTTTCTTT
size: NA; V: TRBV7-2; J: TRBJ1-1; D: NA; CDR3: CASSPWVAMNTEAFF; DNA: TGTGCCAGCAGCCCGTGGGTAGCCATGAACACTGAAGCTTTCTTT
size: NA; V: TRBV4-1; J: TRBJ2-3; D: TRBD1; CDR3: CASSQGPRDRSTDTQYF; DNA: TGCGCCAGCAGCCAAGGACCACGGGACAGAAGCACAGATACGCAGTATTTT
size: NA; V: TRBV28; J: TRBJ1-2; D: TRBD1; CDR3: CASSKFTGQGDYGYTF; DNA: TGTGCCAGCAGCAAATTTACGGGACAGGGCGACTATGGCTACACCTTC
size: NA; V: TRBV7-2; J: TRBJ2-7; D: NA; CDR3: CASSLEERRNRFSYEQYF; DNA: TGTGCCAGCAGCTTAGAGGAGAGACGGAATAGGTTCTCCTACGAGCAGTACTTC
size: NA; V: TRBV28; J: TRBJ2-3; D: TRBD2; CDR3: CASSFVFGKGTSGSGDTQYF; DNA: TGTGCCAGCAGTTTTGTATTCGGGAAAGGGACTAGCGGGTCGGGAGATACGCAGTATTTT
size: NA; V: TRBV9; J: TRBJ2-5; D: TRBD2; CDR3: CASSVEMGGETQYF; DNA: TGTGCCAGCAGCGTAGAGATGGGGGGGGAGACCCAGTACTTC
size: NA; V: TRBV5-6; J: TRBJ2-4; D: NA; CDR3: CASSLSVGLAKNIQYF; DNA: TGTGCCAGCAGCTTGTCCGTGGGGTTAGCCAAAAACATTCAGTACTTC
size: NA; V: TRBV28; J: TRBJ2-1; D: NA; CDR3: CASSFSTANEQFF; DNA: TGTGCCAGCAGTTTCTCTACTGCTAATGAGCAGTTCTTC
size: NA; V: TRBV11-3; J: TRBJ2-2; D: TRBD2; CDR3: CASSRTSGMGGELFF; DNA: TGTGCCAGCAGCCGGACTAGCGGGATGGGCGGGGAGCTGTTTTTT
size: NA; V: TRBV7-9; J: TRBJ2-7; D: NA; CDR3: CASSLRTESYEQYF; DNA: TGTGCCAGCAGCTTAAGGACGGAGTCCTACGAGCAGTACTTC
size: NA; V: TRBV6-5; J: TRBJ2-5; D: NA; CDR3: CASSHRSRGETQYF; DNA: TGTGCCAGCAGCCATCGGTCTAGGGGAGAGACCCAGTACTTC
size: few; V: TRBV19; J: TRBJ1-2; D: TRBD1; CDR3: CASSESATGVYGYTF; DNA: TGTGCCAGTAGTGAGTCCGCGACAGGGGTCTATGGCTACACCTTC
size: once; V: TRBV11-2; J: TRBJ2-5; D: TRBD2; CDR3: CASSFRLAGGSQETQYF; DNA: TGTGCCAGCAGCTTTCGACTAGCGGGAGGTAGCCAAGAGACCCAGTACTTC
size: NA; V: TRBV5-4; J: TRBJ1-2; D: NA; CDR3: CASSLFIEIGYTF; DNA: TGTGCCAGCAGCTTGTTCATAGAAATAGGCTACACCTTC
size: NA; V: TRBV25-1; J: TRBJ2-3; D: NA; CDR3: CASSEYPDTQYF; DNA: TGTGCCAGCAGTGAATATCCAGATACGCAGTATTTT
size: once; V: TRBV28; J: TRBJ1-1; D: NA; CDR3: CASGRGNTEAFF; DNA: TGTGCCAGCGGACGGGGGAACACTGAAGCTTTCTTT
size: NA; V: TRBV6-5; J: TRBJ1-5; D: NA; CDR3: CASMGGRYSNQPQHF; DNA: TGTGCCAGCATGGGCGGGCGATATAGCAATCAGCCCCAGCATTTT
size: NA; V: TRBV28; J: TRBJ1-5; D: NA; CDR3: CASRWGSNQPQHF; DNA: TGTGCCAGCAGGTGGGGGTCCAATCAGCCCCAGCATTTT
size: NA; V: TRBV5-5; J: TRBJ2-5; D: NA; CDR3: CASSSTPGETQYF; DNA: TGTGCCAGCAGCTCGACTCCCGGAGAGACCCAGTACTTC
size: NA; V: TRBV7-2; J: TRBJ2-4; D: TRBD2; CDR3: CASSSGEGLAKNIQYF; DNA: TGTGCCAGCAGCTCCGGGGAGGGGTTAGCCAAAAACATTCAGTACTTC
size: once; V: TRBV24-1; J: TRBJ2-1; D: TRBD2; CDR3: CATSPSPGLAGRSSYNEQFF; DNA: TGTGCCACCAGCCCAAGCCCGGGACTAGCGGGAAGGAGCTCCTACAATGAGCAGTTCTTC
size: NA; V: TRBV7-9; J: TRBJ1-2; D: TRBD1; CDR3: CASSLGQGLTNYGYTF; DNA: TGTGCCAGCAGCTTAGGACAGGGGTTAACTAACTATGGCTACACCTTC